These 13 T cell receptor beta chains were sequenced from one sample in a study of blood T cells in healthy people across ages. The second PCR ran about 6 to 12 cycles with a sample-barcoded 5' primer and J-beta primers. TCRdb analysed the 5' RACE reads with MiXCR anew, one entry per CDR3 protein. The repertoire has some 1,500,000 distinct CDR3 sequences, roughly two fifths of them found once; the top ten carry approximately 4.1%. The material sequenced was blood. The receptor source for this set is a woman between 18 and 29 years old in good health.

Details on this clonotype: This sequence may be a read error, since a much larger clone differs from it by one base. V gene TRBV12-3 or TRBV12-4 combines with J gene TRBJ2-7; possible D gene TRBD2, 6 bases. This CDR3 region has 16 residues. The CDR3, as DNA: TGTGCCAGCAGTTTTAATAGGAACCTAGTGGACTACGGGCAGTACTTC. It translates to CASSFNRNLVDYGQYF.

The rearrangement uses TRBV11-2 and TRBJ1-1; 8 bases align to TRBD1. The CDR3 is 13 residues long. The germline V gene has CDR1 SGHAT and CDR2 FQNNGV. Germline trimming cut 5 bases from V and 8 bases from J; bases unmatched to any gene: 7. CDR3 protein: CASSADRAREAFF. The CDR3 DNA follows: TGTGCCAGCAGCGCGGACAGGGCAAGAGAAGCTTTCTTT.

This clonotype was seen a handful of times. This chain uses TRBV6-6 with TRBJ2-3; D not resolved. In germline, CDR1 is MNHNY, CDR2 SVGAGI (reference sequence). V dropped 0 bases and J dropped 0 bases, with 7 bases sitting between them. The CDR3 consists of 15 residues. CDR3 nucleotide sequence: TGTGCCAGCAGTTACTCCCCGTTTAGCACAGATACGCAGTATTTT. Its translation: CASSYSPFSTDTQYF.

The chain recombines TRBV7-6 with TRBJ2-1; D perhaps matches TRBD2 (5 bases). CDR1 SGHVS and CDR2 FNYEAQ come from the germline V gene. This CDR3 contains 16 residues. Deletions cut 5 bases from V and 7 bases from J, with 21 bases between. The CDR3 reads CASSPLGRRRSNEQFF. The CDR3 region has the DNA TGTGCCAGCAGCCCATTGGGCAGACGGAGGTCGAATGAGCAGTTCTTC.

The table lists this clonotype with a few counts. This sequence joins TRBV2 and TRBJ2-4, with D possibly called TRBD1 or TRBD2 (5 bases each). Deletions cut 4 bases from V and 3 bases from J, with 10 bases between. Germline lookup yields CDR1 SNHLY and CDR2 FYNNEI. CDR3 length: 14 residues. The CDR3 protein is CASSAGTFKNIQYF. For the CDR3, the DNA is TGTGCCAGCAGTGCAGGGACGTTCAAAAACATTCAGTACTTC. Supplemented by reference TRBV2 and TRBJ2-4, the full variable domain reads EPEVTQTPSHQVTQMGQEVILRCVPISNHLYFYWYRQILGQKVEFLVSFYNNEISEKSEIFDDQFSVERPDGSNFTLKIRSTKLEDSAMYFCASSAGTFKNIQYFGAGTRLSVL.

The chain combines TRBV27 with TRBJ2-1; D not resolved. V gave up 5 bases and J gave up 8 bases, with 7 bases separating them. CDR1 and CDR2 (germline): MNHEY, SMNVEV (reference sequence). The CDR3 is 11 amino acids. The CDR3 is CASSNRDEQFF. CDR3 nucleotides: TGTGCCAGCAGTAATCGGGATGAGCAGTTCTTC.

CDR3: CSVGSGFGYEQYF. The CDR3 bases are TGCAGCGTAGGGTCAGGGTTCGGCTACGAGCAGTACTTC. The V and J genes are TRBV29-1 and TRBJ2-7; tentatively, D is TRBD1 (5 bases). The CDR3 sequence is 13 residues long. Germline CDR1 is SQVTM and CDR2 is ANQGSEA. With 6 bases removed from V and 3 bases from J, the gap between germline ends came to 15 bases.

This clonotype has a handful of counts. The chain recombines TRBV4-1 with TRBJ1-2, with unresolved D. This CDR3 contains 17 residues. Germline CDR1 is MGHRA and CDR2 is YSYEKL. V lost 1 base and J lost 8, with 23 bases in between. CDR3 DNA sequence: TGCGCCAGCAGCCAAGGTTCCGTGGACGTTGGGTTGGTAGGCTACACCTTC. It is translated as CASSQGSVDVGLVGYTF.

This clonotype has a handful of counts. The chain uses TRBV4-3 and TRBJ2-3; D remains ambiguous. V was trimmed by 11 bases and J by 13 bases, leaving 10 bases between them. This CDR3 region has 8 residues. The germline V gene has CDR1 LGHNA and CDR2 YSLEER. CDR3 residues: CASWQEYF. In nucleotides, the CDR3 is TGCGCCTCCTGGCAGGAGTATTTT.

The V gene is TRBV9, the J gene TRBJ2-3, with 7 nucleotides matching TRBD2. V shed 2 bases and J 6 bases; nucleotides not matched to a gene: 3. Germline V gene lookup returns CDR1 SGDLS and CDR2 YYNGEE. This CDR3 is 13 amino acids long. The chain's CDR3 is CASSVSGKDTQYF. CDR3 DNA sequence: TGTGCCAGCAGCGTCAGCGGGAAGGATACGCAGTATTTT.

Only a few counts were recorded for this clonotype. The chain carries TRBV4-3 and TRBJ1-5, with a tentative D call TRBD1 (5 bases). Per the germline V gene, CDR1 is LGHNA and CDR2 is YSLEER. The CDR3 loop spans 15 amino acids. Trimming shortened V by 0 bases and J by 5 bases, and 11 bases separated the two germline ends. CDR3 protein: CASSQDGGGDQPQHF. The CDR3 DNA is TGCGCCAGCAGCCAAGATGGGGGTGGGGATCAGCCCCAGCATTTT.

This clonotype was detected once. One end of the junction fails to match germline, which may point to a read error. CDR3 in amino acids: CASSQTGTGFNYGHTF. The CDR3 region has the DNA TGTGCCAGCAGCCAAACCGGGACAGGTTTTAACTATGGCCACACCTTC. The V and J genes are TRBV3-1 and TRBJ1-2; 8 bases are a match to TRBD1. The CDR3 covers 16 residues. Germline V lookup: CDR1 LGHDT, CDR2 YNNKEL (reference sequence).

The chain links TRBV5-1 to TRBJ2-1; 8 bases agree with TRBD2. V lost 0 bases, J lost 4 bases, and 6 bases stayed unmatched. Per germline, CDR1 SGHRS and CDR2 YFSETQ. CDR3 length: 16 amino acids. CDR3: CASSLAGTRAYNEQFF. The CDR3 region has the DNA TGCGCCAGCAGCTTGGCCGGGACTAGAGCGTACAATGAGCAGTTCTTC. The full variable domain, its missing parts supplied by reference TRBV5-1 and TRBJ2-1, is KAGVTQTPRYLIKTRGQQVTLSCSPISGHRSVSWYQQTPGQGLQFLFEYFSETQRNKGNFPGRFSGRQFSNSRSEMNVSTLELGDSALYLCASSLAGTRAYNEQFFGPGTRLTVL.